The rows below give T cell receptor beta chains drawn from one sample of a study of vaccination and CD4 T cells after COVID-19. These receptors' targets are unknown. MiXCR, run by TCRdb on the PCR reads, gives a single entry per CDR3 protein. The sample carries about 12,000 distinct CDR3 sequences, 25% to 30% recorded once. Here the sequenced sample was CD4+ T cells from blood, cultured in vitro, taken before SARS-CoV-2 vaccination. These receptors originate from a human donor who received a COVID-19 vaccine. Each CDR3 is given with its conserved first and last residue. A D gene is named only where the DNA matches it firmly. Clone size is not always given. Where it is, it says once, few, many or a class for expanded clones.

j_call,d_call,v_call,clone_size,cdr3_aa,cdr3_nt
TRBJ1-5,NA,TRBV2,few,CASKRQLNQPQHF,TGTGCCAGCAAGCGACAGTTGAACCAGCCCCAGCATTTT
TRBJ2-3,TRBD2,TRBV4-1,NA,CASSHDGAGGLTDTQYF,TGCGCCAGCAGCCACGATGGGGCGGGGGGATTGACAGATACGCAGTATTTT
TRBJ1-3,NA,TRBV12-1,NA,CASSLTPKQGISGNTIYF,TGTGCCAGCAGCCTAACTCCAAAACAGGGGATATCTGGAAACACCATATATTTT
TRBJ1-1,NA,TRBV10-3,few,CAISATATEAFF,TGTGCCATCAGTGCAACAGCCACTGAAGCTTTCTTT
TRBJ2-7,TRBD2,TRBV5-1,NA,CASSVVAGESYEQYF,TGCGCCAGCAGCGTAGTAGCGGGGGAATCCTACGAGCAGTACTTC
TRBJ2-3,NA,TRBV20-1,few,CSAGTRASSSPQYF,TGCAGTGCTGGGACCCGGGCTTCCTCTTCCCCGCAGTATTTT
TRBJ2-7,NA,TRBV18,NA,CASSPWGTHYEQYF,TGTGCCAGCTCACCATGGGGAACGCACTACGAGCAGTACTTC
TRBJ2-7,NA,TRBV4-1,NA,CASSQGSPRYRVGEQYF,TGCGCCAGCAGCCAAGGATCCCCCCGTTACAGGGTGGGGGAGCAGTACTTC
TRBJ2-7,TRBD1,TRBV11-3,NA,CASSLVTGGGYEQYF,TGTGCCAGCAGCTTAGTAACAGGGGGCGGCTACGAGCAGTACTTC
TRBJ1-2,TRBD1,TRBV2,NA,CASSYGQGAPGYTF,TGTGCCAGCAGCTACGGACAGGGGGCGCCTGGCTACACCTTC
TRBJ2-5,NA,TRBV2,few,CASSSDRQETQYF,TGTGCCAGCAGTTCGGACAGACAAGAGACCCAGTACTTC
TRBJ2-7,NA,TRBV5-1,NA,CASSFEGYEQYF,TGCGCCAGCAGCTTCGAGGGGTACGAGCAGTACTTC
TRBJ1-1,NA,TRBV20-1,NA,CSAVFGGVNTEAFF,TGCAGTGCTGTATTTGGTGGAGTGAACACTGAAGCTTTCTTT
TRBJ1-5,NA,TRBV7-3,NA,CASSPQIGGNQPQHF,TGTGCCAGCAGCCCCCAGATAGGGGGCAATCAGCCCCAGCATTTT
TRBJ2-5,NA,TRBV6-1,few,CASSEVGASETQYF,TGTGCCAGCAGTGAAGTCGGGGCATCGGAGACCCAGTACTTC
TRBJ1-5,NA,TRBV19,medium-sized,CASSIGRASRNQPQHF,TGTGCCAGTAGTATCGGACGGGCGAGTCGCAATCAGCCCCAGCATTTT
TRBJ1-3,NA,TRBV6-5,few,CASSFGPGVAGNTIYF,TGTGCCAGCAGTTTCGGCCCCGGGGTGGCGGGAAACACCATATATTTT
TRBJ2-5,NA,TRBV6-1,NA,CASSEYSVPGASRETQYF,TGTGCCAGCAGTGAATATAGCGTTCCAGGGGCTAGCAGGGAGACCCAGTACTTC
TRBJ1-2,NA,TRBV30,NA,CAWKSLGRTYHGYTF,TGTGCCTGGAAGAGCTTGGGCCGTACATATCATGGCTACACCTTC
TRBJ1-1,TRBD1,TRBV25-1,NA,CASSEFVGTGGEAFF,TGTGCCAGCAGTGAATTTGTCGGGACAGGGGGTGAAGCTTTCTTT
TRBJ1-1,TRBD1,TRBV27,medium-sized,CASSPLGTGGMNTEAFF,TGTGCCAGCAGTCCTCTAGGGACAGGGGGCATGAACACTGAAGCTTTCTTT
TRBJ1-6,TRBD1,TRBV6-1,NA,CASRDRANSSLHF,TGTGCCAGCAGGGACAGGGCTAATTCATCCCTCCACTTT
TRBJ1-2,TRBD1,TRBV7-9,few,CASSLVGDSYGYTF,TGTGCCAGCAGTTTAGTCGGGGACAGCTATGGCTACACCTTC
TRBJ2-7,TRBD2,TRBV20-1,few,CSASGGLAGVYEQYF,TGCAGTGCTAGCGGGGGACTAGCGGGGGTCTACGAGCAGTACTTC
TRBJ2-2,NA,TRBV7-3,NA,CASSLRSGAGELFF,TGTGCCAGCAGCTTAAGGTCCGGGGCCGGGGAGCTGTTTTTT
TRBJ1-5,NA,TRBV6-1,NA,CASSTGLLGVQPQHF,TGTGCCAGCAGTACGGGACTCTTGGGCGTTCAGCCCCAGCATTTT
TRBJ2-1,NA,TRBV7-2,NA,CASSAIYNEQFF,TGTGCCAGCAGCGCCATCTACAATGAGCAGTTCTTC
TRBJ2-3,TRBD2,TRBV6-1,few,CASRASGVGVDTQYF,TGTGCCAGCAGAGCTAGCGGGGTGGGGGTTGATACGCAGTATTTT
TRBJ1-1,TRBD1,TRBV6-5,few,CASSSGQGVMNTEAFF,TGTGCCAGCAGTTCAGGACAGGGGGTCATGAACACTGAAGCTTTCTTT
TRBJ1-5,NA,TRBV7-8,medium-sized,CASSWEGQPQHF,TGTGCCAGCAGCTGGGAGGGTCAGCCCCAGCATTTT
TRBJ1-6,TRBD1,TRBV27,NA,CASSSRGQGFSYNSPLHF,TGTGCCAGCAGTTCCCGAGGACAGGGCTTCTCCTATAATTCACCCCTCCACTTT
TRBJ2-1,TRBD2,TRBV12-3/TRBV12-4,NA,CASSLTSGGDNEQFF,TGTGCCAGCAGCCTGACTAGCGGGGGGGACAATGAGCAGTTCTTC
TRBJ1-6,TRBD1,TRBV2,NA,CASRGRQGGYSPLHF,TGTGCCAGCAGGGGACGACAGGGCGGCTACTCACCCCTCCACTTT
TRBJ2-2,TRBD2,TRBV20-1,few,CSAASGGVSGELFF,TGCAGTGCTGCTAGCGGGGGGGTTTCCGGGGAGCTGTTTTTT
TRBJ2-2,TRBD2,TRBV20-1,few,CSARNAGTSGGASTGELFF,TGCAGTGCTAGAAACGCTGGGACTAGCGGGGGCGCGAGCACCGGGGAGCTGTTTTTT
TRBJ2-3,NA,TRBV30,few,CAWNQDDRATQYF,TGTGCCTGGAACCAGGACGACCGGGCCACGCAGTATTTT
TRBJ1-6,NA,TRBV19,NA,CASSIAAEYNSPLHF,TGTGCCAGTAGTATAGCGGCTGAATATAATTCACCCCTCCACTTT
TRBJ1-2,NA,TRBV5-1,once,CASKLSTGNWYGYTF,TGCGCCAGCAAACTATCAACAGGGAATTGGTATGGCTACACCTTC
TRBJ2-3,TRBD2,TRBV6-1,NA,CASSKTSGGGDTQYF,TGTGCCAGCAGTAAGACTAGCGGGGGAGGAGATACGCAGTATTTT
TRBJ2-7,NA,TRBV12-3/TRBV12-4,NA,CASRGVGYEQYF,TGTGCCAGTCGGGGAGTGGGCTACGAGCAGTACTTC
TRBJ1-4,NA,TRBV6-1,NA,CASSEVGAGEKLFF,TGTGCCAGCAGTGAAGTAGGGGCCGGTGAAAAACTGTTTTTT
TRBJ1-2,NA,TRBV11-3,few,CASSPRPGTNYGYTF,TGTGCCAGCAGCCCCAGGCCGGGGACTAACTATGGCTACACCTTC
TRBJ2-6,TRBD1,TRBV5-4,NA,CASSHPGQGISGANVLTF,TGTGCCAGCAGCCATCCGGGACAGGGGATCTCTGGGGCCAACGTCCTGACTTTC
TRBJ2-1,NA,TRBV19,NA,CASSIMPYGQVAGEQFF,TGTGCCAGTAGTATTATGCCTTACGGACAGGTAGCGGGCGAGCAGTTCTTC
TRBJ1-2,TRBD1,TRBV5-1,NA,CASSSTGGDYGYTF,TGCGCCAGCAGCTCTACAGGGGGCGACTATGGCTACACCTTC
TRBJ2-7,NA,TRBV1,NA,CTSSQTTAYEQYF,TGCACCAGCAGCCAAACGACAGCCTACGAGCAGTACTTC
TRBJ1-2,TRBD1,TRBV29-1,NA,CSVANRGPGFDYGYTF,TGCAGCGTTGCAAACAGGGGCCCGGGTTTCGACTATGGCTACACCTTC
TRBJ1-1,TRBD1,TRBV18,NA,CASSPPSGGLNTEAFF,TGTGCCAGCTCACCACCGTCAGGGGGCCTGAACACTGAAGCTTTCTTT
TRBJ2-2,TRBD2,TRBV19,few,CASSRRTSGGAGSTGELFF,TGTGCCAGTTCCCGCCGGACTAGCGGGGGGGCAGGATCCACCGGGGAGCTGTTTTTT
TRBJ1-2,NA,TRBV7-2,medium-sized,CASSSPQGLYGYTF,TGTGCCAGCAGCTCCCCCCAGGGTCTATATGGCTACACCTTC
TRBJ1-2,TRBD1,TRBV28,large,CASRTGIDGYTF,TGTGCCAGCAGGACAGGGATTGATGGCTACACCTTC
TRBJ2-5,NA,TRBV6-1,NA,CASKRQGQETQYF,TGTGCCAGCAAGAGGCAGGGCCAAGAGACCCAGTACTTC